The 16 T cell receptor beta chains in this list originate from one sample, sequenced in a study of blood T cell repertoires in COVID-19. Libraries were prepared by immunoSEQ multiplex PCR; TCRdb keeps only in-frame clonotypes and omits some of them. Of roughly 250,000 clones in the sample, just under 90% were seen once. Sequencing input: peripheral blood. Receptors originate from a woman in her thirties or forties with acute or convalescent COVID-19.

This clone was found once. The V and J genes are TRBV19 and TRBJ1-6; no clear D gene. CDR1 is LNHDA and CDR2 is SQIVND in the germline V gene (reference sequence). The CDR3 is 16 residues long. The V end was cut by 6 bases, the J end by 6 bases, with 18 bases between. CDR3 bases: TGTGCCAGTAGGGGGTCGGACGGACTGTTTAATTCACCCCTCCACTTT. It codes for CASRGSDGLFNSPLHF.

The chain joins TRBV9 to TRBJ1-5; D call uncertain. V was cut by 0 bases and J by 5 bases, with 9 bases left in between. CDR1 is SGDLS and CDR2 is YYNGEE in the germline V gene. This CDR3 has 14 residues. DNA for the CDR3: TGTGCCAGCAGCGTAGGGGTGGCGGATCAGCCCCAGCATTTT. The encoded protein is CASSVGVADQPQHF.

V and J are TRBV24-1 and TRBJ2-1; 7 bases map to TRBD1. The germline CDR1 and CDR2 sequences are KGHDR and SFDVKD. The length of the CDR3 is 17 residues. V was pared by 7 bases and J by 0 bases, with 11 bases of the junction left unmatched. CDR3 in amino acids: CATRGTGALGSYNEQFF. DNA of the CDR3: TGTGCCACCAGGGGAACAGGGGCCCTTGGCTCCTACAATGAGCAGTTCTTC.

This clone has more than one count but fewer than ten. J is TRBJ2-3 and V is TRBV4-2; 8 bases agree with TRBD1. The CDR3 covers 17 residues. Trimming removed 1 base from V and 3 bases from J; junction bases left unmatched: 9. From germline, CDR1 is LGHNA and CDR2 YNFKEQ. CDR3 sequence: CASSQGSRGTGTDTQYF. DNA for the CDR3: TGTGCCAGCAGCCAAGGATCTCGCGGGACAGGAACAGATACGCAGTATTTT.

The chain is built from TRBV10-2 and TRBJ1-2; 8 bases are a match to TRBD1. Germline CDR1 is WSHSY and CDR2 is SAAADI. The CDR3 loop spans 15 amino acids. V was pared by 3 bases and J by 2 bases, with 5 bases of the junction left unmatched. The CDR3: CASSDLRQGNYGYTF. The CDR3 region has the DNA TGCGCCAGCAGTGACCTCAGACAGGGGAACTATGGCTACACCTTC.

The rearrangement joins TRBV2 to TRBJ1-2, with D unresolved. V was shortened by 7 bases and J by 8 bases, with 17 bases between the two germline ends. This CDR3 region has 13 residues. The germline V gene encodes CDR1 SNHLY and CDR2 FYNNEI. The CDR3 here is CASIGTATQGYTF. The CDR3 region has the DNA TGTGCCAGCATAGGCACTGCGACTCAGGGCTACACCTTC.

V is TRBV19 and J is TRBJ1-5; 7 positions agree with TRBD1. The CDR3 covers 16 residues. Germline loops: CDR1 LNHDA, CDR2 SQIVND (reference sequence). The V segment lost 8 bases and the J segment 1 base; nucleotides outside the gene matches: 11. The CDR3 nucleotides read TGTGCCAGTCGCTCAAACAGGGGAGCAAGCAATCAGCCCCAGCATTTT. The encoded protein is CASRSNRGASNQPQHF.

This clone was observed once. V is TRBV6-6 and J is TRBJ2-5; 11 bases align to TRBD2. The CDR3 spans 15 residues. Germline lookup yields CDR1 MNHNY and CDR2 SVGAGI (reference sequence). V gave up 5 bases and J gave up 5 bases; unmatched junction bases: 7. The CDR3: CASSVGLAGGETQYF. Written as DNA, the CDR3 is TGTGCCAGCAGTGTCGGGCTAGCGGGGGGTGAGACCCAGTACTTC.

This clone was seen once. The J gene is TRBJ2-3, the V gene TRBV2; tentative D call: TRBD1 (6 bases). The CDR3 loop spans 14 amino acids. V lost 7 bases, J lost 4 bases, and 15 bases lay in between. CDR1 SNHLY and CDR2 FYNNEI come from the germline V gene. The CDR3 coding sequence is TGTGCCAGCAAGGGGGACCTACGTCCAGATACGCAGTATTTT. Its protein product is CASKGDLRPDTQYF.

The chain recombines TRBV4-1 with TRBJ1-1, with D tentatively TRBD1 (5 bases). Germline CDR1 and CDR2: MGHRA and YSYEKL. Trimming removed 1 base from V and 0 bases from J, with 9 bases in between. The CDR3 sequence is 15 residues long. This chain's CDR3 is CASSQADNMNTEAFF. CDR3 DNA: TGCGCCAGCAGCCAAGCGGACAATATGAACACTGAAGCTTTCTTT.

Worth noting for this clone: Other DNA sequences from this sample encode an identical CDR3 as well. The rearrangement links TRBV27 to TRBJ2-3; perhaps TRBD1 as D (5 bases). Trimming removed 3 bases at V and 1 base at J, with 8 bases between. Looked up from germline, CDR1 is MNHEY and CDR2 is SMNVEV (reference sequence). The CDR3 spans 14 residues. The DNA for the CDR3 is TGTGCCAGCAGTTTTGGCAGGGGCACAGATACGCAGTATTTT. This codes for CASSFGRGTDTQYF.

This chain joins TRBV6-5 and TRBJ1-5, with D tentatively TRBD1 (5 bases). V lost 0 bases and J lost 7, with 10 bases in between. CDR1 is MNHEY and CDR2 is SVGAGI in the germline V gene. The CDR3 runs to 14 residues. The CDR3 DNA reads TGTGCCAGCAGTTACTCCCAGGGAATCCAGCCCCAGCATTTT. It encodes CASSYSQGIQPQHF.

J is TRBJ2-5 and V is TRBV25-1, with 8 bases that match TRBD1. CDR1 is MGHDK and CDR2 is SYGVNS in the germline V gene. V lost 4 bases, J lost 1 base, and 8 bases stayed unmatched. This CDR3 comprises 16 residues. The CDR3 here is CASSGGTGPIQETQYF. The DNA for the CDR3 is TGTGCCAGCAGTGGTGGGACAGGCCCTATCCAAGAGACCCAGTACTTC.

The chain joins TRBV7-9 to TRBJ1-2; no clear D. Germline V gene data show CDR1 as SEHNR and CDR2 as FQNEAQ (reference sequence). This CDR3 has 14 residues. V was trimmed by 1 base and J by 8 bases, leaving 14 bases between them. This CDR3 reads CASSLGEGSSGYTF. The CDR3 DNA reads TGTGCCAGCAGCTTAGGGGAGGGTTCTAGCGGCTACACCTTC.

This chain connects TRBV24-1 to TRBJ1-3, with D maybe TRBD1 (5 bases). V was clipped by 2 bases and J by 0 bases, with 10 bases between them. Per the germline V gene, CDR1 is KGHDR and CDR2 is SFDVKD. CDR3 length equals 16 residues. The CDR3 DNA reads as TGTGCCACCAGTGATTCCCAGGGCCCCTCTGGAAACACCATATATTTT. Amino acids: CATSDSQGPSGNTIYF.

The chain is built from TRBV19 and TRBJ1-5, with D possibly being TRBD1 (5 bases). Per the germline V gene, CDR1 is LNHDA and CDR2 is SQIVND (reference sequence). V was pared by 7 bases and J by 0 bases, with 7 bases between. This CDR3 has 13 amino acids. The CDR3 coding sequence is TGTGCCAGTATGGGGGGTAGCAATCAGCCCCAGCATTTT. Its protein is CASMGGSNQPQHF.